This TCR beta chain was obtained from a study of cytomegalovirus exposure and HLA in healthy donors. Sequencing used immunoSEQ multiplex PCR; TCRdb keeps in-frame clones, though not all of them. Among 180,000 or so clones, around nine tenths were seen once, and the ten largest hold approximately 7%. Broader study findings: Investigators reported 164 TCR beta chains as tied to cytomegalovirus. Rarity characterized most TCR sequences, yet some public TCRs appeared in many donors.

Concerning this clone itself: Its antigen is not identified.

Per the germline V gene, CDR1 is SGHKS and CDR2 is YYEKEE (reference sequence). V lost 0 bases to trimming and J lost 0 bases, with 7 bases between them. The CDR3 runs to 14 residues. The rearrangement uses TRBV5-5 and TRBJ2-7; D not resolved. The TCR was taken from a man aged 30-40 years in good health and CMV-seropositive. Sequencing used PBMCs. The CDR3 is CASSLGPSSYEQYF. Written as DNA, the CDR3 is TGTGCCAGCAGCTTGGGGCCTAGCTCCTACGAGCAGTACTTC.